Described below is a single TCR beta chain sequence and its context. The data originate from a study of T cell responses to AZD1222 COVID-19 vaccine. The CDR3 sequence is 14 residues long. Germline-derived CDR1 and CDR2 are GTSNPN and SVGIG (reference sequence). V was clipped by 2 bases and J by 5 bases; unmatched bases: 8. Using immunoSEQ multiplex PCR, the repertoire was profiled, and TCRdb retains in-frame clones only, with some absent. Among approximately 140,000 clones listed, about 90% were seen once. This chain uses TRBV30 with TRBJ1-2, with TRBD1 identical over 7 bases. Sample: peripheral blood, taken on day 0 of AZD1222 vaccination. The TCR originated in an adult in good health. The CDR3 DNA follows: TGTGCCTGGAGTTTCCAGGGGGGAGGATATGGCTACACCTTC. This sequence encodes CAWSFQGGGYGYTF.